This TCR beta chain was obtained from a study of cytomegalovirus exposure and HLA in healthy donors. As for the study in general: The 550 to 700 first-cohort repertoires and the 130 or so validation repertoires shared the same platform, a later analysis reported.

This clone turned up a few times. The target antigen is unknown. CDR3 size: 15 residues. Germline trimming cut 7 bases from V and 2 bases from J; bases unmatched to any gene: 9. Germline assignment: CDR1 MNHEY and CDR2 SVGAGI. General study findings and limits: According to reports, the classifier identified cytomegalovirus status with high specificity and sensitivity.

The data were produced by immunoSEQ multiplex PCR, yet TCRdb's version contains in-frame clones alone and is incomplete. Here the sample spans about 88,000 clones, roughly 80% being singletons. The chain recombines TRBV6-5 with TRBJ1-1, with 8 bases that match TRBD1. The sequencing input was PBMCs. The receptor comes from a woman younger than 35 in good health and CMV-seropositive. The CDR3 bases are TGTGCCAGCAACGACAGGGGATCCCCCAACACTGAAGCTTTCTTT. Translated: CASNDRGSPNTEAFF.